Below are 12 T cell receptor beta chains sequenced from a single sample in a study of CXCR3-negative and CXCR3-positive naive CD8 T cells. Via 5' RACE with UMI labels, TRB cDNA libraries were prepared. TCRdb re-called the 5' RACE reads and catalogs CDR3 proteins one per entry, DNA excluded. The repertoire table contains approximately 66,000 distinct CDR3 sequences. Sequenced sample: naive CXCR3- CD8+ T cells from blood. Subset noted: CD45RO-CCR7+CD27+CD95- naive CD8+ T cells lacking CXCR3 (TNR3-). These receptors were obtained from a human donor in good health. Some clones in this sample may be carry-over from other donors' samples.

The chain employs TRBV7-9 and TRBJ1-1; the D call from TCRdb, TRBD1, cannot be confirmed without DNA. The germline V gene has CDR1 SEHNR and CDR2 FQNEAQ (reference sequence). The CDR3 consists of 13 residues. The CDR3 reads CASSTGVATEAFF.

The V call is TRBV2, the J call TRBJ2-4; checking the TCRdb D call of TRBD1 is not possible without DNA. The CDR3 contains 13 residues. CDR1 and CDR2 from the germline V gene are SNHLY and FYNNEI. This CDR3 reads CARQAQDKNIQYF.

The J gene is TRBJ2-7, the V gene TRBV28. This CDR3 is built from 12 residues. Germline V CDR1 and CDR2: MDHEN, SYDVKM. The CDR3 reads CASRGGSYEQYF.

The chain recombines TRBV29-1 with TRBJ1-2; TCRdb selects TRBD1, and the lack of DNA leaves this call unchecked. The CDR3 runs 14 residues. Germline CDR1 is SQVTM and CDR2 is ANQGSEA. CDR3 region: CSVEDGQGRGGYTF.

V and J are TRBV20-1 and TRBJ2-7; the D gene TCRdb calls, TRBD1, cannot be checked with no DNA. The CDR3 extends over 11 amino acids. Germline loops: CDR1 DFQATT, CDR2 SNEGSKA (reference sequence). The CDR3 region is CSGGIIYEQYF.

The V gene is TRBV11-2, the J gene TRBJ2-1; without DNA, the TCRdb call of TRBD2 cannot be checked. There are 15 residues in the CDR3. Germline V gene data show CDR1 as SGHAT and CDR2 as FQNNGV. CDR3: CASSVGLALNPEQFF.

V usage is TRBV15 and J usage is TRBJ2-1; without DNA, the TCRdb call of TRBD2 cannot be checked. The CDR3 covers 17 residues. Germline values: CDR1 LNHNV, CDR2 YYDKDF (reference sequence). The CDR3 sequence: CATSRDIAGGITNEQFF.

This CDR3 is CASSVGRNEQFF. The V gene is TRBV7-2, the J gene TRBJ2-1; lacking DNA, the TRBD2 call made by TCRdb goes unchecked. Germline CDR1 SGHTA, CDR2 FQGNSA. The CDR3 is 12 amino acids.

The chain recombines TRBV4-1 with TRBJ2-7; TCRdb's D call of TRBD2 is untestable without DNA. CDR1 MGHRA and CDR2 YSYEKL come from the germline V gene. This CDR3 has 15 amino acids. CDR3 region: CASSEPGLGSYEQYF.

The chain joins TRBV30 to TRBJ2-1. CDR1 and CDR2 (germline): GTSNPN, SVGIG (reference sequence). This CDR3 contains 13 residues. CDR3 residues: CAWSVTSSNEQFF.

This rearrangement joins TRBV4-3 to TRBJ1-1; TCRdb selects TRBD1, and the lack of DNA leaves this call unchecked. Germline loops: CDR1 LGHNA, CDR2 YSLEER. The length of the CDR3 is 16 residues. The CDR3 loop reads CASSLGQGARNTEAFF.

The chain has TRBV27 and TRBJ2-3; TCRdb's D gene call, TRBD1, goes unchecked for lack of DNA. Germline V gene data show CDR1 as MNHEY and CDR2 as SMNVEV (reference sequence). CDR3 size: 14 residues. CDR3 protein: CASSSATGYDTQYF.